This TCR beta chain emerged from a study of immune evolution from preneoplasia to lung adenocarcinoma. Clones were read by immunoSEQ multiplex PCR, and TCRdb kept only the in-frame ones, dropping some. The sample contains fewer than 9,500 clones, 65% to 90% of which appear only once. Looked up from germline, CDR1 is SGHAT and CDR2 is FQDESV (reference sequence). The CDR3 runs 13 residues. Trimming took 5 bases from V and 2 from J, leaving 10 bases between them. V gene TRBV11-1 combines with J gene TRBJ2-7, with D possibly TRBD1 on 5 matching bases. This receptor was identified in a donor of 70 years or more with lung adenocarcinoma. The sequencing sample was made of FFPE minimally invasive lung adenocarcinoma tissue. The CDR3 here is CASSVDTTYEQYF. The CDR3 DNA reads TGTGCCAGCAGCGTGGACACGACCTACGAGCAGTACTTC.